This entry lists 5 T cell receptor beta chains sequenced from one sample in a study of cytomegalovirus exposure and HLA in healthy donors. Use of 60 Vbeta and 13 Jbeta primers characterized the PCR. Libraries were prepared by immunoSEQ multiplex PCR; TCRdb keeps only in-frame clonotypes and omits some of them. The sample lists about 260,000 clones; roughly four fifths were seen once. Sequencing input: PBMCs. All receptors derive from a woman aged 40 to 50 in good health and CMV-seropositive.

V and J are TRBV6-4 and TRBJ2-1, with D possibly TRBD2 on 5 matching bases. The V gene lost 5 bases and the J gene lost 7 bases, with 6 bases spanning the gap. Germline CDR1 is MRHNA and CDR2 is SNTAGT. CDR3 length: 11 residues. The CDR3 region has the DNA TGTGCCAGCAGTACGGGAAATGAGCAGTTCTTC. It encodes CASSTGNEQFF.

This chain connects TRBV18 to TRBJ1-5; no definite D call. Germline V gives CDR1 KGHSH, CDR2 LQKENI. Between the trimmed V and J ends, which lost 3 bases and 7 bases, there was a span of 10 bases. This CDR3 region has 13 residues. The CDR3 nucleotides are TGTGCCAGCTCACCGACTATCGGGCAGCCCCAGCATTTT. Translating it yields CASSPTIGQPQHF.

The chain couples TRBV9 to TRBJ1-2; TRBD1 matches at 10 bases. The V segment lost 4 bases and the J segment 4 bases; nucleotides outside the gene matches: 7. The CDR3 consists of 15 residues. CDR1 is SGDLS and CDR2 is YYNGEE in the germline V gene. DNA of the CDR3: TGTGCCAGCAGCCACGGGACAGGGGTAGGCTATGGCTACACCTTC. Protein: CASSHGTGVGYGYTF.

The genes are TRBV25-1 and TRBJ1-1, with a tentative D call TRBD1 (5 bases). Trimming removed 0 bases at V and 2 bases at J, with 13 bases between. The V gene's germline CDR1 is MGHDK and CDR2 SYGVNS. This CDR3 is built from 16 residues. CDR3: CASSEYQGSPNTEAFF. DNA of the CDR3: TGTGCCAGCAGTGAATATCAGGGTAGCCCTAACACTGAAGCTTTCTTT.

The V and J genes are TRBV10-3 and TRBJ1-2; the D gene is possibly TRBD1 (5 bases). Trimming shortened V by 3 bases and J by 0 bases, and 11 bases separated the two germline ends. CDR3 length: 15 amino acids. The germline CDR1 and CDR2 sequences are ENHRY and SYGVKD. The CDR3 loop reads CAISDDSESNYGYTF. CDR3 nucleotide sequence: TGTGCCATCAGTGATGACAGTGAGTCTAACTATGGCTACACCTTC.